The present T cell receptor beta chain was sequenced within a study of T cells after posttransplantation cyclophosphamide. Study findings and constraints: Recipient CMV seropositivity and CMV reactivation strongly tracked TRB clonality. Tissue-infiltrating T cells from skin or gut overlapped little with blood T cells. Donor-recipient repertoire similarity was low at 1-2 months, rising over year one.

Per the germline V gene, CDR1 is SGHKS and CDR2 is YYEKEE (reference sequence). Trimming removed 4 bases at V and 8 bases at J, with 15 bases between. CDR3 length equals 14 residues. Method: immunoSEQ multiplex PCR; TCRdb's copy keeps in-frame clones and lacks some. The sample has under 15,000 clones, over 75% seen once. Comments on this clone: The antigen is not known.

The related graft donor's blood sample was taken on the day of bone marrow donation. Specimen: memory CD4+ T cells sorted from PBMCs. This TCR was sampled from a man over 45 in good health, CMV-negative, and a related stem cell transplant donor. This chain uses TRBV5-5 with TRBJ1-4; maybe TRBD1 (6 bases). The CDR3 loop reads CASSTVRQDEKLFF. The CDR3 DNA sequence: TGTGCCAGCAGCACCGTCCGACAGGACGAAAAACTGTTTTTT.